This TCR beta chain was recorded in a study of regulatory T cells in long-lasting Graves disease. Study-wide background: Over-5-year antithyroid drug use with positive TSH receptor antibodies defined persistent Graves' disease in the study.

The ends lost 5 bases at V and 5 bases at J; junction bases unmatched: 11. The germline V gene has CDR1 MDHEN and CDR2 SYDVKM. The CDR3 contains 16 residues. Combining iRepertoire HTBI primers with Arm-PCR of CDR3 regions, the authors built TCR beta libraries. In TCRdb, the multiplex PCR reads were re-called with MiXCR into one record per CDR3 protein. The repertoire holds around 450,000 distinct CDR3 sequences, with roughly 21% as singletons. Details on this clonotype: Its antigen remains unknown. Given a much more abundant clone one base away, this may be a read error.

Study conclusions and caveats: New patients shared over 800 public clonotypes, fewer than the 2,500 to 3,500 shared by persistent patients. It was possible that the small sample size reduced accuracy.

Time point denoted: persistent/refractory GD, antithyroid drugs over 5 years with positive TRAb. RNA isolated from PBMCs was used to make the TCR library. The input for sequencing was peripheral blood mononuclear cells (PBMCs), taken when the disease was refractory, from a patient treated with antithyroid drugs. This TCR came from a female donor with Graves disease. The rearrangement joins TRBV28 to TRBJ2-5; 10 bases fit TRBD1. The CDR3 loop is CASSTPGQGRAETQYF. CDR3 sequence (DNA): TGTGCCAGCAGTACTCCGGGACAGGGGCGGGCGGAGACCCAGTACTTC.